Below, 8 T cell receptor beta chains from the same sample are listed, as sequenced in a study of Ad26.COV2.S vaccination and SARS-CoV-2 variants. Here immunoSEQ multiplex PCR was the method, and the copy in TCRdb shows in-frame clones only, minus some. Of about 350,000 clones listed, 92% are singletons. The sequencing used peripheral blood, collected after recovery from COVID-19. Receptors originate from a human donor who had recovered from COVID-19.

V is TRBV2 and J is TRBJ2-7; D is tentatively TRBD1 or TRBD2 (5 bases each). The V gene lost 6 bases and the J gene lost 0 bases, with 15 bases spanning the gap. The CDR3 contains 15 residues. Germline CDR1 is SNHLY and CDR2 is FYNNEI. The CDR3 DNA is TGTGCCAGCAGGTCGGGACGGACGAGCTCCTACGAGCAGTACTTC. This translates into CASRSGRTSSYEQYF. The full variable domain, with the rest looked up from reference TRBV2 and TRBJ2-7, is EPEVTQTPSHQVTQMGQEVILRCVPISNHLYFYWYRQILGQKVEFLVSFYNNEISEKSEIFDDQFSVERPDGSNFTLKIRSTKLEDSAMYFCASRSGRTSSYEQYFGPGTRLTVT.

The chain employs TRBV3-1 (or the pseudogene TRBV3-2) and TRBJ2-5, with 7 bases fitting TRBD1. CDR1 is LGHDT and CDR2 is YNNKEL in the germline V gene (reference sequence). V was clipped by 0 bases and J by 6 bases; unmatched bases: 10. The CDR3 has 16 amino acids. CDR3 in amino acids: CASSQDLVEGAKTQYF. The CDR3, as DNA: TGTGCCAGCAGCCAAGATCTTGTAGAGGGGGCGAAGACCCAGTACTTC.

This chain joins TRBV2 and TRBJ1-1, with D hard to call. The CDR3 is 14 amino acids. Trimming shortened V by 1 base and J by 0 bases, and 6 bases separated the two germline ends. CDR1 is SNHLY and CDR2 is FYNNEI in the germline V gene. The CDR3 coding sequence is TGTGCCAGCAGTGAAGAACCCCTGAACACTGAAGCTTTCTTT. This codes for CASSEEPLNTEAFF.

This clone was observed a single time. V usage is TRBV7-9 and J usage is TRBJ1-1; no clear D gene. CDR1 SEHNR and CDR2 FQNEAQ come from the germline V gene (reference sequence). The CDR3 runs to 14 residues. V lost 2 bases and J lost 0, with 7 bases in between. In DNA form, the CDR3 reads TGTGCCAGCAGCTTACTTCAGGTGAACACTGAAGCTTTCTTT. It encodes CASSLLQVNTEAFF.

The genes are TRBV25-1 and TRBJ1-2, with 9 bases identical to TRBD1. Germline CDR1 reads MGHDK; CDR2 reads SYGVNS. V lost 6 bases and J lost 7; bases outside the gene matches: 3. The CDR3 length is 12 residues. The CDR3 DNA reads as TGTGCCAGCAGCTCGGACAGGGGTGGCTACACCTTC. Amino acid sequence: CASSSDRGGYTF.

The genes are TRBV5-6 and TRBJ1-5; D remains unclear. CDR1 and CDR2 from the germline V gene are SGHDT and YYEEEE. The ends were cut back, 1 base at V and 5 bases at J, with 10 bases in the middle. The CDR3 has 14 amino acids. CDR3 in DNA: TGTGCCAGCAGCTTGAGTAAAATGGATCAGCCCCAGCATTTT. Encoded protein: CASSLSKMDQPQHF.

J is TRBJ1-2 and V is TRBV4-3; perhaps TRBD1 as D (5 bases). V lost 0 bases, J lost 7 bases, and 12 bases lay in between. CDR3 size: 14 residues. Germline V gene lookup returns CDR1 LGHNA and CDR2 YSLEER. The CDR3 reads CASSQDRASSGYTF. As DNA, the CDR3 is TGCGCCAGCAGCCAAGACAGGGCATCCTCTGGCTACACCTTC.

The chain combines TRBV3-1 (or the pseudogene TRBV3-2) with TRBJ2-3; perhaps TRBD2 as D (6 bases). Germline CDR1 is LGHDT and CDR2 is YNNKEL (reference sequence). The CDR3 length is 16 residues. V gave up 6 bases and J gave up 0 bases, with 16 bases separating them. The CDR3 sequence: CASSWRGGASTDTQYF. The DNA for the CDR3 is TGTGCCAGCAGTTGGAGGGGAGGAGCTAGCACAGATACGCAGTATTTT.